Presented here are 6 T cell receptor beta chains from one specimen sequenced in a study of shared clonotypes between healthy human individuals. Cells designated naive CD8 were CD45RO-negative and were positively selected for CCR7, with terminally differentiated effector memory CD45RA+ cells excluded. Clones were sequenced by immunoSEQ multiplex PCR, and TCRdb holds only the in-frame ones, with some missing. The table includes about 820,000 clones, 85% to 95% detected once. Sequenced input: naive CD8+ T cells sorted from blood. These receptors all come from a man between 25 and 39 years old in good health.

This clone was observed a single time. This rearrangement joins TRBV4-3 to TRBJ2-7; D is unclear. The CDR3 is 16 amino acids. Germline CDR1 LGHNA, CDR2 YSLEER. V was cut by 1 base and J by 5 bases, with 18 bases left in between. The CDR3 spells CASSQVGQSLLDEQYF. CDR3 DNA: TGCGCCAGCAGCCAAGTTGGGCAGAGCCTTCTTGACGAGCAGTACTTC.

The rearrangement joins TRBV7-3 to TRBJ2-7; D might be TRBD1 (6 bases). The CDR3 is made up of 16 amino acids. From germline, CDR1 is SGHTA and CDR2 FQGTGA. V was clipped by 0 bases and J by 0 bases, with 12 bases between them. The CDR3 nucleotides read TGTGCCAGCAGCTTAACTGGGGGCGTCGACTCCTACGAGCAGTACTTC. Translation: CASSLTGGVDSYEQYF.

CDR3 in DNA: TGTGCCAGTAGTGCTACAGGGATTGCAACTAATGAAAAACTGTTTTTT. This encodes CASSATGIATNEKLFF. The chain carries TRBV19 and TRBJ1-4; weak D call: TRBD1 (6 bases). V was cut by 5 bases and J by 0 bases, with 13 bases left in between. Per germline, CDR1 LNHDA and CDR2 SQIVND (reference sequence). CDR3 length: 16 residues.

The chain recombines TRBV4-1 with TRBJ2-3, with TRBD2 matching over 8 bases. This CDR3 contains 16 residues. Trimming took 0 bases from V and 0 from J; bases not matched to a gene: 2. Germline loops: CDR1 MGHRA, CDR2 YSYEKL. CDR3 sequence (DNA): TGCGCCAGCAGCCAAGATCGGGGGGGAAGCACAGATACGCAGTATTTT. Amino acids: CASSQDRGGSTDTQYF.

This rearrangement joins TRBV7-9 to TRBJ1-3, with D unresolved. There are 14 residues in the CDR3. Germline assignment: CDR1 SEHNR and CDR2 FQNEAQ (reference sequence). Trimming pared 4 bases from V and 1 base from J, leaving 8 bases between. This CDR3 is CASSSSLSGNTIYF. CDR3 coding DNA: TGTGCCAGCAGCTCCTCTTTATCTGGAAACACCATATATTTT. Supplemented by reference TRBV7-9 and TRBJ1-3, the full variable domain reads DTGVSQNPRHKITKRGQNVTFRCDPISEHNRLYWYRQTLGQGPEFLTYFQNEAQLEKSRLLSDRFSAERPKGSFSTLEIQRTEQGDSAMYLCASSSSLSGNTIYFGEGSWLTVV.

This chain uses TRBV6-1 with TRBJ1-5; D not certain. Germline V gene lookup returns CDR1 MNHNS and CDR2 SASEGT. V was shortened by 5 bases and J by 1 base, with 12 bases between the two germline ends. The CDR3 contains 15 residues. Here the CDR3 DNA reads TGTGCCAGCAGTCCGGGTTTCGGCAGCAATCAGCCCCAGCATTTT. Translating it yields CASSPGFGSNQPQHF.